This is a list of T cell receptor beta chains from one sample in a study of Tregs in tolerant kidney transplant recipients. Only in-frame clones appear in the TCRdb table, and some are missing; sequencing was by immunoSEQ multiplex PCR. Of about 240,000 clones in the sample, roughly four fifths were seen once. Input material: CD4+ T cells from blood. Receptors originate from a human donor in good health. Both conserved end residues are trimmed from each CDR3.

TRBV7-9 13 ASSSKTGINEKLF
TRBV18 13 ASSPPAGVGETQY
TRBV4-2 13 ASSQEKAGDDTQY
TRBV11-2 15 ASSLRFERGVQETQY
TRBV9 11 ASSVGYNSPLH
TRBV6-1 13 ASSVTTGSNQPQH
TRBV5-1 12 ASSLQGRDYGYT
TRBV4-1 12 ASSQEEVRGTQY
TRBV19 13 ASSIGDRNNEKLF
TRBV7-9 10 ASSVSTDTQY
TRBV2 17 ASSERLGAGGFGSYEQY
TRBV19 13 ASSIAGGGAYGYT
TRBV2 14 ASSDWDNQDLNGYT
TRBV18 13 ASSPTDISNYGYT
TRBV5-6 13 ASSLQALLGEKLF
TRBV27 11 ASSLSRSYGYT
TRBV5-1 12 ASSRDGTNYGYT
TRBV6-5 12 ASSYSGRSGELF
TRBV5-1 14 ASSLILAGSRNEQF
TRBV4-1 14 ASSQVPNSAGNTIY
TRBV5-1 13 ASSLAGDNLYEQY
TRBV5-1 13 ASSLGSSGDIEQY
TRBV18 12 ASSPPDRIYEQY
TRBV30 12 AYVMGTMYNEQF
TRBV5-4 11 ASSLKGKNIQY
TRBV5-8 13 ASSFQVWGSYEQY
TRBV19 13 ASSMRRQGTDTQY
TRBV7-8 13 ASSVGQAEFYEQY
TRBV11-2 15 ASSLGSIGGENTEAF
TRBV14 12 ASSKGRESYEQY
TRBV5-4 12 ASSLGFGAEPLH
TRBV6-5 10 ASSGQPSEAF
TRBV19 11 ASSIMVRNGYT
TRBV5-1 12 ASSSTTGDDEQF
TRBV7-6 13 ASSSTGSTNEKLF
TRBV19 11 ASSAGTGFEQY
TRBV11-2 12 ASSSGQLDYGYT
TRBV29-1 12 SVCRDRAYNEQF
TRBV9 13 ASSIIPGASYGYT
TRBV11-2 14 ASSAAPGGLTYEQY
TRBV11-2 12 ASSPDKGGSPLH